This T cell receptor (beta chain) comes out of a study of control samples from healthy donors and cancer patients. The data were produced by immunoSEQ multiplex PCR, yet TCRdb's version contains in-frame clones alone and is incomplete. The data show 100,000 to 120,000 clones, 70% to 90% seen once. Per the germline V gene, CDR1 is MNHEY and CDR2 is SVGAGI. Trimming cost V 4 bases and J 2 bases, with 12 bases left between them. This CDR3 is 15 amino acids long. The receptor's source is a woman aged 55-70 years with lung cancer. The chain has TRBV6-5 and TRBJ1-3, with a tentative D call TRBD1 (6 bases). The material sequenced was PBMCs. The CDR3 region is CASSLYGTPGNTIYF. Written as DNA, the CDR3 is TGTGCCAGCAGTTTATATGGGACACCTGGAAACACCATATATTTT.